The 21 T cell receptor beta chains listed next were all sequenced from one sample in a study of T cells in Graves' hyperthyroidism and ophthalmopathy. RNA transcripts yielded amplified TCR beta CDR3 regions. The HTBI primer set served for first-round RT-PCR of the TCR CDR3. TCRdb called the multiplex PCR reads again in MiXCR, with one record for every CDR3 protein. The sample records a few hundred thousand distinct CDR3 sequences, under 15% being singletons. Sequencing used blood. All receptors derive from a woman between 25 and 40 years old with Graves' hyperthyroidism.

The J gene is TRBJ2-5, the V gene TRBV25-1; 8 positions match TRBD1. The germline CDR1 and CDR2 sequences are MGHDK and SYGVNS. The CDR3 runs to 15 residues. With V trimmed by 5 bases and J by 5 bases, 10 bases remained unmatched. Here the CDR3 reads CASSREQGALETQYF. The CDR3 DNA reads TGTGCCAGCAGTCGGGAGCAGGGGGCATTGGAGACCCAGTACTTC.

This clonotype was found a few times. The chain links TRBV13 to TRBJ2-7; TRBD2 is a possible D gene (6 bases). Per germline, CDR1 PRHDT and CDR2 FYEKMQ (reference sequence). V lost 5 bases and J 5 bases, leaving 16 bases between the germline ends. The length of the CDR3 is 14 residues. The CDR3 nucleotides read TGTGCCAGCAGCCTCTGGGGCGGGACGGACGAGCAGTACTTC. Protein: CASSLWGGTDEQYF.

This clonotype was counted a few times. This chain uses TRBV20-1 with TRBJ1-5, with D unclear. Germline values: CDR1 DFQATT, CDR2 SNEGSKA (reference sequence). This CDR3 has 16 amino acids. The V gene lost 6 bases and the J gene lost 1 base, with 19 bases spanning the gap. The CDR3 DNA follows: TGCAGTGCCCTACGGATTGGGATAAGGAGCAATCAGCCCCAGCATTTT. Protein sequence: CSALRIGIRSNQPQHF.

The V call is TRBV28, the J call TRBJ1-2; D unresolved. This CDR3 spans 13 amino acids. Looked up from germline, CDR1 is MDHEN and CDR2 is SYDVKM. Trimming left V 3 bases short and J 2 bases short, with 7 bases between. CDR3 sequence (DNA): TGTGCCAGCAGTTTTGGGAGAAACTATGGCTACACCTTC. It specifies CASSFGRNYGYTF.

This clonotype was seen ten or more times. The gene calls are TRBV12-3 or TRBV12-4 and TRBJ2-1, with 9 bases lining up with TRBD2. The CDR3 covers 14 residues. The junction had 3 bases not matched to a gene; V was cut back by 5 bases and J by 4 bases. CDR3 sequence: CASSLTSGYNEQFF. In DNA form, the CDR3 reads TGTGCCAGCAGTCTTACTAGCGGGTACAATGAGCAGTTCTTC.

This clonotype has at least ten counts. The chain carries TRBV28 and TRBJ2-1; 7 bases map to TRBD1. Looked up from germline, CDR1 is MDHEN and CDR2 is SYDVKM. The CDR3 length is 18 residues. V lost 3 bases to trimming and J lost 0 bases; unmatched junction nucleotides: 11. CDR3 sequence reads: CASSFPANRGLSYNEQFF. The CDR3 DNA reads as TGTGCCAGCAGTTTCCCCGCCAACAGGGGTCTCTCCTACAATGAGCAGTTCTTC.

V and J are TRBV5-1 and TRBJ2-3, with D tentatively TRBD1 or TRBD2 (6 bases each). The V gene's germline CDR1 is SGHRS and CDR2 YFSETQ. With 3 bases removed from V and 7 bases from J, the gap between germline ends came to 12 bases. The CDR3 sequence is 13 residues long. This CDR3 reads CASSWGALNTQYF. Here the CDR3 DNA reads TGCGCCAGCAGCTGGGGGGCACTAAATACGCAGTATTTT.

This clonotype came up many times. This sequence joins TRBV5-1 and TRBJ2-1, with D possibly TRBD2 on 6 matching bases. Germline CDR1 is SGHRS and CDR2 is YFSETQ. The germline V and J ends were trimmed by 5 bases and 0 bases, with 15 bases remaining between them. The CDR3 totals 16 residues. This CDR3 reads CASRPWGESSYNEQFF. The DNA for the CDR3 is TGCGCCAGCAGGCCCTGGGGGGAGAGCTCCTACAATGAGCAGTTCTTC. The full variable domain, with the rest looked up from reference TRBV5-1 and TRBJ2-1, is KAGVTQTPRYLIKTRGQQVTLSCSPISGHRSVSWYQQTPGQGLQFLFEYFSETQRNKGNFPGRFSGRQFSNSRSEMNVSTLELGDSALYLCASRPWGESSYNEQFFGPGTRLTVL.

This clonotype was counted ten times or more. The genes are TRBV20-1 and TRBJ2-7; TRBD2 matches 7 bases. The CDR3 runs 15 residues. V trimming: 4 bases; J trimming: 3 bases; junction bases outside the gene matches: 12. Germline V lookup: CDR1 DFQATT, CDR2 SNEGSKA (reference sequence). The CDR3 spells CSAKPPGLMGYEQYF. CDR3 nucleotide sequence: TGCAGTGCTAAGCCTCCGGGACTAATGGGCTACGAGCAGTACTTC.

There are many counts of this clonotype. The chain is built from TRBV28 and TRBJ2-7; the match to TRBD2 covers 10 bases. Germline-derived CDR1 and CDR2 are MDHEN and SYDVKM. With V trimmed by 7 bases and J by 0 bases, 6 bases remained unmatched. The CDR3 sequence is 15 residues long. CDR3 residues: CASKTLAGDSYEQYF. Written as DNA, the CDR3 is TGTGCCAGCAAAACTCTAGCGGGAGACTCCTACGAGCAGTACTTC.

The rearrangement joins TRBV3-1 to TRBJ1-4; possibly TRBD1 for D (6 bases). Trimming cost V 4 bases and J 2 bases, with 8 bases left between them. Germline V lookup: CDR1 LGHDT, CDR2 YNNKEL (reference sequence). The CDR3 has 14 amino acids. The CDR3 reads CASSPDSTNEKLFF. The DNA for the CDR3 is TGTGCCAGCAGCCCGGACAGTACTAATGAAAAACTGTTTTTT.

This clonotype was detected only a few times. This chain uses TRBV29-1 with TRBJ1-3; D ambiguous. Germline CDR1 is SQVTM and CDR2 is ANQGSEA. Between the trimmed V and J ends, which lost 4 bases and 3 bases, there was a span of 10 bases. The CDR3 loop spans 13 amino acids. The CDR3 loop is CSVGTRLGNTIYF. CDR3 bases: TGCAGCGTTGGGACCCGCCTTGGAAACACCATATATTTT.

This clonotype was counted between two and nine times. A read error is possible here, since a much larger clone lies one base away. The V and J genes are TRBV20-1 and TRBJ1-5; D possibly corresponds to TRBD1 (5 bases). Trimming removed 3 bases from V and 3 bases from J, with 21 bases in between. Germline CDR1 is DFQATT and CDR2 is SNEGSKA (reference sequence). The CDR3 is made up of 17 amino acids. The CDR3 DNA follows: TGCAGTGCTAGTTGTGTGGGACGTGAAAATAACAATCAGCCCCAGCATTTT. Its translation: CSASCVGRENNNQPQHF.

In this sample, this clonotype turned up a few times. The chain recombines TRBV9 with TRBJ2-2; D is perhaps TRBD2 (5 bases). Germline loops: CDR1 SGDLS, CDR2 YYNGEE. The CDR3 totals 13 residues. Trimming cost V 3 bases and J 2 bases, with 5 bases left between them. For the CDR3, the DNA is TGTGCCAGCAGCGCGGGAAACACCGGGGAGCTGTTTTTT. Its translation: CASSAGNTGELFF.

This clonotype was detected a few times. The rearrangement uses TRBV5-1 and TRBJ2-1; TRBD2 might be the D (6 bases). V lost 5 bases and J lost 7, with 13 bases in between. This CDR3 comprises 13 residues. CDR1 is SGHRS, CDR2 YFSETQ, per germline. CDR3 residues: CASRLSGQNEQFF. The CDR3 DNA sequence: TGCGCCAGCAGGCTCAGCGGGCAAAATGAGCAGTTCTTC.

This clonotype was seen ten or more times. The chain links TRBV3-1 to TRBJ1-4; D remains ambiguous. Trimming removed 0 bases at V and 0 bases at J, with 11 bases between. The CDR3 spans 17 residues. Germline V gene data show CDR1 as LGHDT and CDR2 as YNNKEL (reference sequence). CDR3 DNA sequence: TGTGCCAGCAGCCAAGATAGGCAGGACGCAACTAATGAAAAACTGTTTTTT. It encodes CASSQDRQDATNEKLFF. Supplemented by reference TRBV3-1 and TRBJ1-4, the full variable domain reads DTAVSQTPKYLVTQMGNDKSIKCEQNLGHDTMYWYKQDSKKFLKIMFSYNNKELIINETVPNRFSPKSPDKAHLNLHINSLELGDSAVYFCASSQDRQDATNEKLFFGSGTQLSVL.

This chain links TRBV20-1 with TRBJ2-7; D is unresolved. Germline V gene lookup returns CDR1 DFQATT and CDR2 SNEGSKA (reference sequence). Deletions cut 5 bases from V and 6 bases from J, with 11 bases between. The CDR3 length is 11 residues. The DNA for the CDR3 is TGCAGTGCTCAAATTGATGCCGAGCAGTACTTC. The encoded protein is CSAQIDAEQYF.

The V gene is TRBV29-1, the J gene TRBJ1-1; TRBD1 agrees at 9 bases. The J segment lost 1 base and the V segment lost 7 bases, leaving 4 bases of the junction unmatched. The CDR3 sequence is 13 residues long. Germline V gene sequence: CDR1 SQVTM, CDR2 ANQGSEA. CDR3 coding DNA: TGCAGCGCTGACAGGGGGGGGAACACTGAAGCTTTCTTT. Amino acid sequence: CSADRGGNTEAFF.

This clonotype was seen more than once but under ten times. This chain links TRBV30 with TRBJ1-2, with D possibly matching TRBD1 (5 bases). CDR3 length: 12 amino acids. The V end was cut by 4 bases, the J end by 2 bases, with 8 bases between. In germline, CDR1 is GTSNPN, CDR2 SVGIG (reference sequence). CDR3 region: CAWTGTNYGYTF. CDR3 nucleotide sequence: TGTGCCTGGACAGGGACGAACTATGGCTACACCTTC.

This chain joins TRBV14 and TRBJ2-7; unclear D gene. From germline, CDR1 is SGHDN and CDR2 FVKESK. V shed 0 bases and J shed 1 base, with 10 bases lying between them. The CDR3 contains 15 residues. CDR3 nucleotide sequence: TGTGCCAGCAGCCAAGATCATTACGGATCCTACGAGCAGTACTTC. Translated, it gives CASSQDHYGSYEQYF.

V is TRBV7-6 and J is TRBJ2-7, with 9 positions matching TRBD1. The CDR3 has 15 residues. Germline V gene lookup returns CDR1 SGHVS and CDR2 FNYEAQ. Losses at the gene ends were 0 bases for V and 6 bases for J; bases not matched to a gene: 6. The DNA of the CDR3 is TGTGCCAGCAGCTTAGCTGCTGTGACAGGGGGCGAGCAGTACTTC. Its translation: CASSLAAVTGGEQYF.